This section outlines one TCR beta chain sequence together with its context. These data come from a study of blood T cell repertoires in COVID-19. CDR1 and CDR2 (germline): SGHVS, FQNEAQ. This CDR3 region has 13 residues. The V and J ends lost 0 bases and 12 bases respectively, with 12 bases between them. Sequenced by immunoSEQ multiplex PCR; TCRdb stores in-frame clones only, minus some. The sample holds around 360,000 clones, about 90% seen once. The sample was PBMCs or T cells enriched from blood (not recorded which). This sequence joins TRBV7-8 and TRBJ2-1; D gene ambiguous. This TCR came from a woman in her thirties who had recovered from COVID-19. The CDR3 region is CASSLAVVRSQFF. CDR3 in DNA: TGTGCCAGCAGCTTAGCGGTGGTGAGGTCGCAGTTCTTC.